This T cell receptor (beta chain) was retrieved from a study of shared clonotypes between healthy human individuals. Study results and limitations: Only blood samples were collected, and tissue repertoires likely differ. A limitation of the genetic and exposure-history diversity represented arose from few donors.

Assay runs were performed at deep level. TCRdb's table, derived via immunoSEQ multiplex PCR, lists solely in-frame clones and lacks some. The sample includes just over 2,000,000 clones, around 95% of them seen just once. This CDR3 spans 15 amino acids. Germline V gene sequence: CDR1 SGHVS, CDR2 FNYEAQ. V lost 5 bases and J lost 6, with 20 bases in between. Comment on this clone: What it recognizes is unknown.

The chain has TRBV7-6 and TRBJ2-7, with D possibly being TRBD2 (6 bases). The material sequenced was naive CD4+ T cells sorted from blood. Subset: CD45RA+ positively selected. This sequence originates from a man aged 18 to 30 in good health. The CDR3, as DNA: TGTGCCAGCAGCCTGGGGGGAACTACCCCCGGCGAGCAGTACTTC. The encoded protein is CASSLGGTTPGEQYF.